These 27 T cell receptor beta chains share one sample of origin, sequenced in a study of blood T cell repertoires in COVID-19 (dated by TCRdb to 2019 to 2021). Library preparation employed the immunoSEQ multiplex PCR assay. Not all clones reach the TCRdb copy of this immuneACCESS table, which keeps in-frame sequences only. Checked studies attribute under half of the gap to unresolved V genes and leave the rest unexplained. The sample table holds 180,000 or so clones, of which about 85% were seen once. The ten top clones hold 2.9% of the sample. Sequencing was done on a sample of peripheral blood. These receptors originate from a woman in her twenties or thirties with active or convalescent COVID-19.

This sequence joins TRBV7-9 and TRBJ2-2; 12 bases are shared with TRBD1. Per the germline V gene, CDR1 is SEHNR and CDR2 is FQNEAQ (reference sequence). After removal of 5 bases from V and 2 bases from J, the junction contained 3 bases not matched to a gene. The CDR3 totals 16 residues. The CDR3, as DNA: TGTGCCAGCAGCCGAGGGACAGGGGGCAACACCGGGGAGCTGTTTTTT. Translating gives CASSRGTGGNTGELFF.

CDR3 sequence: CASSQDPRGNYGYTF. The CDR3 DNA sequence: TGTGCCAGCAGCCAAGATCCGCGGGGGAACTATGGCTACACCTTC. V is TRBV3-1 (or the pseudogene TRBV3-2) and J is TRBJ1-2, with D tentatively TRBD1 (5 bases). The CDR3 spans 15 residues. V lost 0 bases, J lost 2 bases, and 10 bases lay in between. Germline-derived CDR1 and CDR2 are LGHDT and YNNKEL (reference sequence).

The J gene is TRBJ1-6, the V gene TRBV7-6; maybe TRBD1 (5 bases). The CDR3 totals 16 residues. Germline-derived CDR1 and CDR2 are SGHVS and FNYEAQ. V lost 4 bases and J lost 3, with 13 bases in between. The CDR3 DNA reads TGTGCCAGCAGCTCACAACAGGTTTACTATAATTCACCCCTCCACTTT. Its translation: CASSSQQVYYNSPLHF.

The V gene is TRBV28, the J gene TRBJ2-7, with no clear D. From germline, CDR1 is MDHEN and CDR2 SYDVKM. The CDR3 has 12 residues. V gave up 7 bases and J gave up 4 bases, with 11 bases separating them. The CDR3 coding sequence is TGTGCCAGCACCCTCGGGTCTTACGAGCAGTACTTC. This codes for CASTLGSYEQYF.

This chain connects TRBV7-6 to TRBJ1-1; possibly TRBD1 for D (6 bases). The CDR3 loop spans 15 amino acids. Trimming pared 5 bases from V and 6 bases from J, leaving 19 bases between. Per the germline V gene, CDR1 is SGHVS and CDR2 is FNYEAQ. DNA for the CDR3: TGTGCCAGCAGCACCACGACAGGCCCCGGGGCTGAAGCTTTCTTT. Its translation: CASSTTTGPGAEAFF.

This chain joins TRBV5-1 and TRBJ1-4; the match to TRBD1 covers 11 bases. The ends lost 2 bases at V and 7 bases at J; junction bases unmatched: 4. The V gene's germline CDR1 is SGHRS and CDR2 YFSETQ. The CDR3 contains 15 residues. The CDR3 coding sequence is TGCGCCAGCAGCTTAGGACAGGGGGCATCTGAAAAACTGTTTTTT. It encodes CASSLGQGASEKLFF.

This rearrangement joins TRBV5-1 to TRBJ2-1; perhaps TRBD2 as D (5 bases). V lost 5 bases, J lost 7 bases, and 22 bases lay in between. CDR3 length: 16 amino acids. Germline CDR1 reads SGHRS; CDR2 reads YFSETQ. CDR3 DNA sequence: TGCGCCAGCAGTGGCCAGCGGCCCTCCGCTCGAAATGAGCAGTTCTTC. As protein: CASSGQRPSARNEQFF.

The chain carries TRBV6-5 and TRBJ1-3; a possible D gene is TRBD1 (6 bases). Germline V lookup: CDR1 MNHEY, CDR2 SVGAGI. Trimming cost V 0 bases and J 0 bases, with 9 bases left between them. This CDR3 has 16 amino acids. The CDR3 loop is CASSYSDSFSGNTIYF. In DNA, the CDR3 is TGTGCCAGCAGTTACTCGGACAGCTTCTCTGGAAACACCATATATTTT.

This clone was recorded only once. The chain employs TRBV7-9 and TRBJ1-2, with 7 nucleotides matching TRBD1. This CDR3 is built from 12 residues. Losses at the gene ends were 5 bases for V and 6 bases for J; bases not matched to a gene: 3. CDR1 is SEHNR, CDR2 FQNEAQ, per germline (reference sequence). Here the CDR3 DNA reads TGTGCCAGCAGCCTACAGGGGAATGGCTACACCTTC. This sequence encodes CASSLQGNGYTF. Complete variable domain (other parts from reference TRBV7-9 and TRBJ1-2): DTGVSQNPRHKITKRGQNVTFRCDPISEHNRLYWYRQTLGQGPEFLTYFQNEAQLEKSRLLSDRFSAERPKGSFSTLEIQRTEQGDSAMYLCASSLQGNGYTFGSGTRLTVV.

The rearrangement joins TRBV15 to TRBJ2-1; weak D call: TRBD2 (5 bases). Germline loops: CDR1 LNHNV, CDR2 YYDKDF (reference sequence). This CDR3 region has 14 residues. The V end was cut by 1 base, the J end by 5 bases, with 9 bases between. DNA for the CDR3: TGTGCCACCAGCAGAGTAGATAGCGACAATGAGCAGTTCTTC. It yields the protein CATSRVDSDNEQFF.

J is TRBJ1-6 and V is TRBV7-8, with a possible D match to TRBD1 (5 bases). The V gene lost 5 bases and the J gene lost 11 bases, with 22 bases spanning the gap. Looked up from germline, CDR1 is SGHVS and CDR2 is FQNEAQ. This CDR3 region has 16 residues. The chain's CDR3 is CASSPSTGTIAAPLHF. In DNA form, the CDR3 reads TGTGCCAGCAGCCCAAGTACAGGAACGATTGCAGCACCCCTCCACTTT.

The DNA for the CDR3 is TGCGCCAGCAGCGAGGGGACTAGCGGGAGCATAGAGACCCAGTACTTC. Its protein product is CASSEGTSGSIETQYF. J is TRBJ2-5 and V is TRBV5-1, with 14 bases identical to TRBD2. The germline CDR1 and CDR2 sequences are SGHRS and YFSETQ. V lost 4 bases and J lost 4; bases outside the gene matches: 6. The CDR3 runs 16 residues.

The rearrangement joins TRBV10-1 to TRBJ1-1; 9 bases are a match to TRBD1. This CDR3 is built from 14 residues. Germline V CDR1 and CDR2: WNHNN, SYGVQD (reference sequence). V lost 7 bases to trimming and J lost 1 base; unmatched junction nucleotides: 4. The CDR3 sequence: CASIPGQGNTEAFF. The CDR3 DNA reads TGCGCCAGCATACCGGGACAGGGGAACACTGAAGCTTTCTTT.

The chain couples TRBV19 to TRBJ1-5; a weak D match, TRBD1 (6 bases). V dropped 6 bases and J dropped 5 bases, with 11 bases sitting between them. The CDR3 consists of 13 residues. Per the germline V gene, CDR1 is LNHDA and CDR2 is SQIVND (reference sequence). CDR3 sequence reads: CASRDSEYQPQHF. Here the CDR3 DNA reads TGTGCCAGTAGGGACAGCGAGTATCAGCCCCAGCATTTT.

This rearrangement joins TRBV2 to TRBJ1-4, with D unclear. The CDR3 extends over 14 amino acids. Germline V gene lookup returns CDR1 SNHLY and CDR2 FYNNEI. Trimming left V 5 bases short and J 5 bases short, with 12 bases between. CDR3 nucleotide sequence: TGTGCCAGCAGTTATGTAACCCAGAATGAAAAACTGTTTTTT. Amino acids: CASSYVTQNEKLFF.

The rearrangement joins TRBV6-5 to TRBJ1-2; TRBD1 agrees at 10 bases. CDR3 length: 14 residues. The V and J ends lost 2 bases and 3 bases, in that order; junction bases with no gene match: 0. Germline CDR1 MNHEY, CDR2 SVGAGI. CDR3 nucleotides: TGTGCCAGCAGTTACGGGACAGGGGACTATGGCTACACCTTC. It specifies CASSYGTGDYGYTF.

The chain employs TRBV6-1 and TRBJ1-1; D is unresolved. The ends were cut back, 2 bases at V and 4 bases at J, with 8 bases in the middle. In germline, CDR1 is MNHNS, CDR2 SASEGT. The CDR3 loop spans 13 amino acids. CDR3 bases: TGTGCCAGCAGTGAAAAGGAGGGCACTGAAGCTTTCTTT. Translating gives CASSEKEGTEAFF.

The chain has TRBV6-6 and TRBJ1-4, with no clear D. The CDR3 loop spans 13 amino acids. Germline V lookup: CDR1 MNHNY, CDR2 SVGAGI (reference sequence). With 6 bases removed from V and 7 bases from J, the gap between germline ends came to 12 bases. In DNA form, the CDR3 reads TGTGCCAGCAGCCCGACGGGATTTGAAAAACTGTTTTTT. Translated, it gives CASSPTGFEKLFF.

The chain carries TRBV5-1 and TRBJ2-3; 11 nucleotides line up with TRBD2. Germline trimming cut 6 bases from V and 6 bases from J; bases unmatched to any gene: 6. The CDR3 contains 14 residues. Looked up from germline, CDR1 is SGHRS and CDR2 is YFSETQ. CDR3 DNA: TGCGCCAGCAATCCGGGACTAGCGGACGATACGCAGTATTTT. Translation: CASNPGLADDTQYF.

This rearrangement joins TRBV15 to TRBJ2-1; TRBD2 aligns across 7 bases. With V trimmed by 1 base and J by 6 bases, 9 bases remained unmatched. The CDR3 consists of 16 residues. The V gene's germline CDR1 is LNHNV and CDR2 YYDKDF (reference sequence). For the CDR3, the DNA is TGTGCCACCAGCAGAGTCCCGGCGAGGGAGGGCAATGAGCAGTTCTTC. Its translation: CATSRVPAREGNEQFF.

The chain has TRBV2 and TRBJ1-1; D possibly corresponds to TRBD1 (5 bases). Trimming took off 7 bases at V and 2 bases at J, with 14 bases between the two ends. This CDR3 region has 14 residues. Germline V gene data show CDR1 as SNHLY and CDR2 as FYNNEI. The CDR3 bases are TGTGCCAGCAAGGTGGAGGGGATTAACACTGAAGCTTTCTTT. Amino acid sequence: CASKVEGINTEAFF.

In DNA form, the CDR3 reads TGTGCCAGCAGTCCACAGGCCAGGGAGCAGTACTTC. It codes for CASSPQAREQYF. This chain joins TRBV12-3 or TRBV12-4 and TRBJ2-7, with D possibly TRBD1 on 5 matching bases. CDR3 size: 12 residues. The V end was cut by 5 bases, the J end by 7 bases, with 12 bases between.

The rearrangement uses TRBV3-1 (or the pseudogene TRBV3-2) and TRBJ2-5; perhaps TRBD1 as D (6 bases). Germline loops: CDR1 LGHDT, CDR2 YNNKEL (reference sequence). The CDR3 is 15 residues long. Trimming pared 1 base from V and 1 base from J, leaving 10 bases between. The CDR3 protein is CASSQARTAQETQYF. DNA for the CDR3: TGTGCCAGCAGCCAAGCCCGGACAGCCCAAGAGACCCAGTACTTC.

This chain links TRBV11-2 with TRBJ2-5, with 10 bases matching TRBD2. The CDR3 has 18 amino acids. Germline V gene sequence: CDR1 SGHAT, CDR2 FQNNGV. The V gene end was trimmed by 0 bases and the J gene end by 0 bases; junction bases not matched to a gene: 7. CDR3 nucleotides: TGTGCCAGCAGCTTAGACACACTAGCGGGGATGTACCAAGAGACCCAGTACTTC. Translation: CASSLDTLAGMYQETQYF.

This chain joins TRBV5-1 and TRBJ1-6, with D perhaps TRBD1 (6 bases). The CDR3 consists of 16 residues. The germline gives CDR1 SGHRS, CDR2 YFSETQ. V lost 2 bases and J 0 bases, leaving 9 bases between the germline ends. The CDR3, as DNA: TGCGCCAGCAGCTTCCAGGGGTTCTCCTATAATTCACCCCTCCACTTT. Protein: CASSFQGFSYNSPLHF.

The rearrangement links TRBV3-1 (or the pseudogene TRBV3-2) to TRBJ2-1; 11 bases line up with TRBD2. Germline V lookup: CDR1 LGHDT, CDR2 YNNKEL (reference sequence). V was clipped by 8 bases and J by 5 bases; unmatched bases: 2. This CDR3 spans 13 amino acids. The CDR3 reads CASEGLADNEQFF. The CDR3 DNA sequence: TGTGCCAGCGAGGGACTAGCGGACAATGAGCAGTTCTTC.

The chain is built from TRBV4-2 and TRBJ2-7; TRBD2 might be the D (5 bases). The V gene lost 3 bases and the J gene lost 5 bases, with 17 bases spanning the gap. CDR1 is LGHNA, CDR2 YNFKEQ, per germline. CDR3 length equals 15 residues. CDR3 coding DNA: TGTGCCAGCAGCCAGGCCATGGCGGGTCGCGACGAGCAGTACTTC. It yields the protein CASSQAMAGRDEQYF.